This is a list of T cell receptor beta chains from one sample in a study of cytomegalovirus exposure and HLA in healthy donors. The protocol was immunoSEQ multiplex PCR, while the TCRdb copy is restricted to in-frame clones and leaves out a portion. The table lists more than 95,000 clones, approximately 17% of them singletons. What was sequenced was PBMCs. The receptors derive from a female donor in good health and CMV-seropositive. Each CDR3 is given without its conserved first and last residue.

>TRBV5-1|TRBJ1-1
ASSPSRGTEAF
>TRBV9|TRBJ1-5
ASSVDGTDYQPQH
>TRBV7-2|-
ASSLDYQGGEQY
>TRBV2|TRBJ2-5
ASSERAPPRGRETQY
>TRBV29-1|TRBJ1-2
SVTQGAVSNYGYT
>TRBV7-8|TRBJ2-2
ASSLVLPLARNTGELF
>TRBV5-6|TRBJ1-1
ASSFEGVTEAF
>TRBV4-1|TRBJ2-2
ASSRRDSNTGELF
>TRBV2|TRBJ1-5
ASTWGTYSNQPQH
>TRBV7-9|-
ASSLDHRDSYEQY
>TRBV7-9|-
ASSSDLSGYEQY
>TRBV28|TRBJ1-5
ASSRRTGIRRSNQPQH
>TRBV29-1|TRBJ1-1
SVEDSTEAF